These 14 T cell receptor beta chains share one sample of origin, sequenced in a study of cytomegalovirus exposure and HLA in healthy donors. Produced via immunoSEQ multiplex PCR; TCRdb's table is partial and in-frame only. The sample includes 200,000 or so clones, roughly 84% seen only once; the top ten take roughly 2%. The sequencing input was PBMCs. These receptor sequences come from a woman aged 18-29 years in good health and CMV-seropositive.

The chain employs TRBV28 and TRBJ2-1; 11 bases fit TRBD2. Per the germline V gene, CDR1 is MDHEN and CDR2 is SYDVKM. The J segment lost 2 bases and the V segment lost 2 bases, leaving 2 bases of the junction unmatched. The CDR3 is 16 amino acids. In DNA form, the CDR3 reads TGTGCCAGCAGTTTAGGGACTAGCGGCCCCTACAATGAGCAGTTCTTC. Amino acid sequence: CASSLGTSGPYNEQFF.

The chain recombines TRBV9 with TRBJ2-1, with D hard to call. The CDR3 extends over 14 amino acids. CDR1 is SGDLS and CDR2 is YYNGEE in the germline V gene. Trimming cost V 1 base and J 1 base, with 6 bases left between them. CDR3 loop: CASSVLPSYNEQFF. In DNA form, the CDR3 reads TGTGCCAGCAGCGTACTACCATCCTACAATGAGCAGTTCTTC.

The chain combines TRBV28 with TRBJ2-1; D ambiguous. Germline CDR1 is MDHEN and CDR2 is SYDVKM. The ends were cut back, 3 bases at V and 6 bases at J, with 9 bases in the middle. The CDR3 runs 13 residues. CDR3 amino acids: CASSLLVGNEQFF. CDR3 bases: TGTGCCAGCAGTTTGCTAGTTGGCAATGAGCAGTTCTTC.

CDR3 coding DNA: TGTGCCTGGAGTCTCGACTACTACAATGAGCAGTTCTTC. Amino acids: CAWSLDYYNEQFF. This chain connects TRBV30 to TRBJ2-1; tentative D call: TRBD2 (5 bases). This CDR3 comprises 13 residues. Trimming removed 2 bases from V and 3 bases from J, with 8 bases in between. Germline CDR1 reads GTSNPN; CDR2 reads SVGIG (reference sequence).

The chain links TRBV7-9 to TRBJ1-2; D may be TRBD1 (6 bases). Trimming stripped 4 bases from V and 4 bases from J, with 13 bases between. Germline V gene sequence: CDR1 SEHNR, CDR2 FQNEAQ (reference sequence). The CDR3 is 14 residues long. CDR3 region: CASSSTGMSYGYTF. The CDR3 region has the DNA TGTGCCAGCAGCTCAACAGGGATGAGCTATGGCTACACCTTC.

The V gene is TRBV28, the J gene TRBJ2-1, with TRBD1 matching over 7 bases. The CDR3 contains 14 residues. From germline, CDR1 is MDHEN and CDR2 SYDVKM. Trimming removed 6 bases from V and 10 bases from J; junction bases left unmatched: 12. The CDR3 is CASSRDSLREEQFF. CDR3 coding DNA: TGTGCCAGCAGCCGGGACAGTCTCCGGGAAGAGCAGTTCTTC.

This rearrangement joins TRBV7-8 to TRBJ2-7; no definite D call. The CDR3 is made up of 11 amino acids. The ends were cut back, 5 bases at V and 2 bases at J, with 4 bases in the middle. The V gene's germline CDR1 is SGHVS and CDR2 FQNEAQ. This CDR3 is CASSATYEQYF. For the CDR3, the DNA is TGTGCCAGCAGCGCGACCTACGAGCAGTACTTC.

A single count supports this clone. The chain recombines TRBV14 with TRBJ1-1, with 9 positions matching TRBD1. The length of the CDR3 is 16 residues. V gave up 3 bases and J gave up 1 base; unmatched junction bases: 6. Germline V gene lookup returns CDR1 SGHDN and CDR2 FVKESK. CDR3 amino acids: CASSHTLGQGNTEAFF. Here the CDR3 DNA reads TGTGCCAGCAGCCACACCCTGGGACAGGGGAACACTGAAGCTTTCTTT.

The CDR3 region is CASSALLAGAYNEQFF. The CDR3 DNA sequence: TGCGCCAGCAGCGCCCTACTAGCGGGAGCCTACAATGAGCAGTTCTTC. The chain joins TRBV5-1 to TRBJ2-1, with 11 bases matching TRBD2. V was pared by 4 bases and J by 2 bases, with 5 bases of the junction left unmatched. The CDR3 is 16 amino acids. Germline assignment: CDR1 SGHRS and CDR2 YFSETQ. The full variable domain, with the rest looked up from reference TRBV5-1 and TRBJ2-1, is KAGVTQTPRYLIKTRGQQVTLSCSPISGHRSVSWYQQTPGQGLQFLFEYFSETQRNKGNFPGRFSGRQFSNSRSEMNVSTLELGDSALYLCASSALLAGAYNEQFFGPGTRLTVL.

The genes are TRBV21-1 and TRBJ2-7; no check of the table's D call, TRBD2, against the DNA was made. TRBV21-1 is shown as a pseudogene. The CDR3 runs 16 residues. CDR3 DNA sequence: TGTGCCAGCAGCAAAGCCGGTCTAGCGGGTCCATACGAGCAGTACTTC. As protein: CASSKAGLAGPYEQYF.

The rearrangement uses TRBV5-1 and TRBJ2-3, with 7 bases aligning to TRBD2. The trim removed 0 bases at V and 4 bases at J, leaving 5 bases unmatched. The germline V gene has CDR1 SGHRS and CDR2 YFSETQ. The CDR3 sequence is 15 residues long. Here the CDR3 reads CASSLATLAADTQYF. In DNA, the CDR3 is TGCGCCAGCAGCTTGGCCACGCTAGCGGCAGATACGCAGTATTTT.

This rearrangement joins TRBV27 to TRBJ1-2; D is possibly TRBD1 (6 bases). This CDR3 has 14 residues. Per germline, CDR1 MNHEY and CDR2 SMNVEV (reference sequence). Trimming took 3 bases from V and 6 from J, leaving 14 bases between them. In DNA, the CDR3 is TGTGCCAGCAGTTTTGGGGGGGGCCTGGATGGCTACACCTTC. This gives the protein CASSFGGGLDGYTF.

This rearrangement joins TRBV5-4 to TRBJ1-2; D might be TRBD1 (6 bases). Trimming pared 0 bases from V and 7 bases from J, leaving 10 bases between. CDR3 length equals 13 residues. CDR1 is SGHNT and CDR2 is YYREEE in the germline V gene (reference sequence). CDR3 in DNA: TGTGCCAGCAGCTTGGACAGGGTTCGTGGCTACACCTTC. This translates into CASSLDRVRGYTF. The entire variable domain, with the rest obtained from reference TRBV5-4 and TRBJ1-2, is as follows: ETGVTQSPTHLIKTRGQQVTLRCSSQSGHNTVSWYQQALGQGPQFIFQYYREEENGRGNFPPRFSGLQFPNYSSELNVNALELDDSALYLCASSLDRVRGYTFGSGTRLTVV.

The V and J genes are TRBV19 and TRBJ2-1; TRBD2 is a possible D gene (5 bases). The CDR3 spans 14 residues. The V and J ends lost 5 bases and 8 bases respectively, with 16 bases between them. Germline V gives CDR1 LNHDA, CDR2 SQIVND (reference sequence). The CDR3 sequence: CASSATGKGDEQFF. In nucleotides, the CDR3 is TGTGCCAGTAGTGCGACGGGAAAAGGAGATGAGCAGTTCTTC.